This T cell receptor (beta chain) was sequenced in a study of T cells in localized non-small cell lung cancer (TCRdb year 2020). Study-level background: The study examined T cell repertoires in roughly 240 patients with early-stage NSCLC and compared tumors with uninvolved tumor-adjacent lungs. NSCLC patients had a mean age of approximately 72 years, and around 130 were male and about a hundred female. The cohort was made up of around 250 treatment-naive NSCLC patients whose localized lung tumors had been resected. The investigation overall reported the following: Because multi-region sequencing of the tumors was not done, intratumor heterogeneity could not be ruled out. Uninvolved tumor-adjacent lung showed the highest T cell clonality, higher than tumor, which suggests more focused antigenic responses in the adjacent lung. A median of 57 of the top 100 tumor clones turned up in the paired uninvolved adjacent lung, and 25 to 30 of those clones also ranked among the top 100 of that same adjacent lung. Longer overall survival was associated with higher blood T cell density, whereas shorter survival was associated with higher adjacent-lung clonality. Because the study design was exploratory, TCR variables were selected using unadjusted p-values without false-discovery rate correction.

To note about this clone: Its antigen remains undetermined. Base qualities are not recorded, but no much larger clone differs from it by a single base.

At diagnosis, peripheral blood, uninvolved tumor-adjacent lung and tumor were collected and were preserved as a mix of fresh-frozen and FFPE material. For TCR repertoire profiling, blood samples were analyzed in the form of peripheral blood mononuclear cells. The immunoSEQ Assay was used to sequence TCR beta CDR3 regions from DNA. As for how the authors treated the data: To compute T cell density, TCR beta template counts were normalized to usable DNA, which was estimated by amplifying housekeeping genes. The preseqR package was used to estimate richness by extrapolating to 400,000 templates for PBMC samples and to 120,000 templates for tissue samples. Clonality was defined as one minus Pielou's evenness. Tissue-enriched TCRs were identified through differential abundance testing performed on productive amino-acid clonotypes, with a minimum total count of 5 and an alpha of 0.1. The Jaccard Index and the Morisita Overlap Index were used to quantify repertoire overlap between compartments. GLIPH grouped TCR beta CDR3s together with public tetramer-defined viral CDR3s, and a viral motif had to include at least three viral sequences and show V-gene enrichment. TCRdb's version of the immuneACCESS table is confined to in-frame rearrangements and falls short of the full clone set. An unresolved V gene accounts for under half of the shortfall where checked; the remainder is of unknown origin. Clone size and the V and J calls come from that table; the DNA yielded D and trimming. The table for this sample lists about 78,000 clones; roughly 81% of them were counted only once. Of the sample, approximately 3% is held by the ten largest clones.

Source: peripheral blood, taken before any cancer treatment. This TCR was sampled from a man aged 40 to 75 with stage I lung adenocarcinoma.

The encoded CDR3 is CASSRILDTEAFF. Read as DNA, the sequence is TGTGCCAGCAGCCGCATATTGGACACTGAAGCTTTCTTT. The chain uses TRBV6-6 and TRBJ1-1, with the D gene not clear enough to name. A distance of 11 bases separates the germline ends of V and J, which lose 6 bases and 3 bases respectively. CDR1 and CDR2, looked up from the germline V gene (reference sequence), are MNHNY and SVGAGI. Taken from cysteine to phenylalanine, the CDR3 has 13 residues. Just the 39-base CDR3 DNA is kept, in frame starting at base 1.